The clone carrying this TCR beta chain has more than one count but fewer than ten. The entry originates in a study of identical twins. One entry per CDR3 protein, called by TCRdb with MiXCR from the 5' RACE reads. The sample carries fewer than 650,000 distinct CDR3 sequences, around 7.5% recorded once. These same data were also listed under a study on yellow fever vaccine responses in identical twins.

Material: PBMCs. The receptor was isolated from a woman aged 18-29 years in good health.

The CDR3 region is CSVRGRTDTQYF. Here the CDR3 DNA reads TGCAGCGTTAGAGGGAGAACTGATACGCAGTATTTT. The chain is built from TRBV29-1 and TRBJ2-3, with D tentatively TRBD2 (5 bases). Germline V lookup: CDR1 SQVTM, CDR2 ANQGSEA. V was cut by 5 bases and J by 6 bases, with 12 bases left in between. This CDR3 has 12 amino acids.